A selection of T cell receptor beta chains follows, all from one sample in a study of blood T cell repertoires in COVID-19. Assay used: immunoSEQ multiplex PCR; TCRdb lists only in-frame clones, some missing. The table shows 250,000 to 350,000 clones, with roughly 90% occurring only once. Source material: peripheral blood. The receptors were sampled from a woman aged 55-70 years with acute or convalescent COVID-19. The CDR3 runs from the conserved cysteine through the conserved F or W. Each record gives: J gene, clone size, V gene, D gene, CDR3 DNA, CDR3 protein. D genes are given only for firm matches. Clone size is stated in some rows and not others, as once, few, many or a class when expanded.

>TRBJ2-5|-|TRBV3-1/TRBV3-2|-
TGTGCCAGCAGCCAAGATCTTACAGGAGGGAGCGGTAGACAGACCCAGTACTTC
CASSQDLTGGSGRQTQYF
>TRBJ1-2|-|TRBV28|-
TGTGCCAGCAGTCCATCGGGGGGGGCCTATGGCTACACCTTC
CASSPSGGAYGYTF
>TRBJ2-5|-|TRBV9|TRBD1
TGTGCCAGCAGCGTAGAACTCAGGGGGCTATCAGAGACCCAGTACTTC
CASSVELRGLSETQYF
>TRBJ1-1|-|TRBV6-2/TRBV6-3|-
TGTGCCAGCAGCCCTTCTTGGAACACTGAAGCTTTCTTT
CASSPSWNTEAFF
>TRBJ2-5|-|TRBV27|TRBD1
TGTGCCAGCACCAGCACGTCCGGGACAGGGGGAAAGACCCAGTACTTC
CASTSTSGTGGKTQYF
>TRBJ1-5|once|TRBV9|-
TGTGCCAGCAGCGAACAGGGAAATCAGCCCCAGCATTTT
CASSEQGNQPQHF
>TRBJ1-2|-|TRBV6-5|-
TGTGCCAGCAGTCGGGACAAATGGGGCTATGGCTACACCTTC
CASSRDKWGYGYTF
>TRBJ2-5|-|TRBV15|-
TGTGCCACCAGCAGAGATAGAAGGACCCAGTACTTC
CATSRDRRTQYF
>TRBJ2-7|-|TRBV12-3/TRBV12-4|-
TGTGCCAGCAGTTATCGAGCCCGGCAGTACTTC
CASSYRARQYF
>TRBJ2-5|-|TRBV29-1|TRBD1
TGCAGCGTTGGAGGGGACAGGGGGCCGGTCGGAGAGACCCAGTACTTC
CSVGGDRGPVGETQYF
>TRBJ2-5|-|TRBV11-2|-
TGTGCCAGCAGCTCCTGGGGGGAGGTGCGGGAGACCCAGTACTTC
CASSSWGEVRETQYF
>TRBJ1-6|-|TRBV27|TRBD1
TGTGCCAGCAGTTTCACAGGGGGTTCACCCCTCCACTTT
CASSFTGGSPLHF
>TRBJ2-1|-|TRBV27|-
TGTGCCAGCAGCTCGGACGGGGGCTCCTACAATGAGCAGTTCTTC
CASSSDGGSYNEQFF
>TRBJ2-1|-|TRBV7-2|-
TGTGCCAGCAGCTTCCGAGGACAGAATAATGAGCAGTTCTTC
CASSFRGQNNEQFF
>TRBJ2-7|-|TRBV7-2|TRBD1
TGTGCCAGCAGCTTAGTGATGACAGGGACGAACTACGAGCAGTACTTC
CASSLVMTGTNYEQYF
>TRBJ1-5|-|TRBV7-9|-
TGTGCCAGCAGCTCCGCGCGGTTCAATCAGCCCCAGCATTTT
CASSSARFNQPQHF
>TRBJ2-2|once|TRBV27|TRBD2
TGTGCCAGCAGTGCGGGACTAATGATTGAAGCGAACACCGGGGAGCTGTTTTTT
CASSAGLMIEANTGELFF
>TRBJ2-2|-|TRBV5-1|TRBD1
TGCGCCAGCAGCTTGGTCTTACAGGGGCCCCGTTTCGACACCGGGGAGCTGTTTTTT
CASSLVLQGPRFDTGELFF
>TRBJ2-3|-|TRBV19|-
TGTGCCAGTAGTTCAACAGGGCACTACACAGATACGCAGTATTTT
CASSSTGHYTDTQYF
>TRBJ1-1|-|TRBV3-1/TRBV3-2|-
TGTGCCAGCAGCCCACAGTATATGAACACTGAAGCTTTCTTT
CASSPQYMNTEAFF
>TRBJ2-7|once|TRBV11-2|TRBD1
TGTGCCAGCAGCTTGATGGGACAGGGTCTGACGGGGCAGTACTTC
CASSLMGQGLTGQYF
>TRBJ2-3|-|TRBV5-1|TRBD2
TGCGCCAGCAGTTCCGGACTAGACGGCACAGATACGCAGTATTTT
CASSSGLDGTDTQYF
>TRBJ2-1|-|TRBV19|-
TGTGCCAGTAGTATCGCTCGTAGCTCCTACAATGAGCAGTTCTTC
CASSIARSSYNEQFF
>TRBJ2-2|-|TRBV24-1|TRBD1
TGTGCCACCAGTGATTCGGGACAGGGGGCCTTCGGGGAGCTGTTTTTT
CATSDSGQGAFGELFF
>TRBJ1-6|-|TRBV25-1|-
TGTGCCAGCAGTGGGCTCTCAGACAGGAAATTCAGGACCCTCCACTTT
CASSGLSDRKFRTLHF
>TRBJ2-1|-|TRBV7-2|TRBD2
TGTGCCAGCAGCTTAGCGCTAGCGGGGTACAATGAGCAGTTCTTC
CASSLALAGYNEQFF
>TRBJ1-5|once|TRBV10-3|TRBD1
TGTGCCATCAGTGAGGGGACAGGCGATAGCAATCAGCCCCAGCATTTT
CAISEGTGDSNQPQHF
>TRBJ1-1|-|TRBV7-6|TRBD1
TGTGCCAGCAGCGCCTATGTGGGACAGGGTAAAACGGGCACTGAAGCTTTCTTT
CASSAYVGQGKTGTEAFF
>TRBJ1-2|-|TRBV28|-
TGTGCCAGCAGTTTATCAGGGGAAGGGTCGTATGGCTACACCTTC
CASSLSGEGSYGYTF
>TRBJ2-5|-|TRBV2|TRBD1
TGTGCCAGCAGTGACCCTGCCGGGACAGGGGGAGGGAAGACCCAGTACTTC
CASSDPAGTGGGKTQYF
>TRBJ2-3|-|TRBV6-2/TRBV6-3|-
TGTGCCAGCAGTCTACCGTGGGATACGCAGTATTTT
CASSLPWDTQYF
>TRBJ2-7|-|TRBV7-9|-
TGTGCCAGCAGCTTATCCCCTCTCTACGAGCAGTACTTC
CASSLSPLYEQYF
>TRBJ1-1|-|TRBV7-9|-
TGTGCCAGCAGCTTTTCCGGCGGACTTAGTGAAGCTTTCTTT
CASSFSGGLSEAFF
>TRBJ2-7|-|TRBV6-5|-
TGTGCCAGCAGGGTACGGGGAGACGTGCAGTACTTC
CASRVRGDVQYF
>TRBJ2-2|few|TRBV6-5|-
TGTGCCAGCAGTTACCTACCTAACACCGGGGAGCTGTTTTTT
CASSYLPNTGELFF